The 11 T cell receptor beta chains below were found in one sample sequenced in a study of CD8 T cells in Susac syndrome. When the RNA was reverse transcribed, random hexamers were used with an input of roughly 0.5 to 1 ug. Using its own MiXCR run on the immunoSEQ multiplex PCR reads, TCRdb lists one record per CDR3 protein. Of 400,000 to 550,000 distinct CDR3 sequences in the sample, approximately 85% were seen once. The sample was CD8+ T cells from PBMCs. The receptor source for this set is a human donor with multiple sclerosis.

V usage is TRBV5-1 and J usage is TRBJ2-1; D is perhaps TRBD1 or TRBD2 (5 bases each). The CDR3 extends over 15 amino acids. Germline V gives CDR1 SGHRS, CDR2 YFSETQ. V lost 0 bases and J lost 2, with 9 bases in between. CDR3 DNA sequence: TGCGCCAGCAGCTTGGTAGGGGACGCCTACAATGAGCAGTTCTTC. Translation: CASSLVGDAYNEQFF.

The V call is TRBV11-2, the J call TRBJ2-1; D remains unclear. Trimming cost V 4 bases and J 4 bases, with 11 bases left between them. There are 14 residues in the CDR3. Germline CDR1 is SGHAT and CDR2 is FQNNGV. CDR3 in amino acids: CASSWGLWYNEQFF. The CDR3 coding sequence is TGTGCCAGCAGCTGGGGATTGTGGTACAATGAGCAGTTCTTC.

CDR3 protein: CASSIAGVSYNEQFF. CDR3 nucleotide sequence: TGTGCCAGTAGTATAGCCGGGGTTTCCTACAATGAGCAGTTCTTC. V is TRBV19 and J is TRBJ2-1, with a weak D call TRBD2 (5 bases). Between the trimmed V and J ends, which lost 1 base and 1 base, there was a span of 8 bases. Germline V gives CDR1 LNHDA, CDR2 SQIVND (reference sequence). This CDR3 has 15 residues.

The chain links TRBV29-1 to TRBJ1-1; a possible D gene is TRBD1 (5 bases). Germline-derived CDR1 and CDR2 are SQVTM and ANQGSEA. This CDR3 spans 14 amino acids. Trimming took off 2 bases at V and 2 bases at J, with 12 bases between the two ends. CDR3 region: CSVEIGDRNTEAFF. The CDR3 coding sequence is TGCAGCGTTGAAATTGGGGACCGTAACACTGAAGCTTTCTTT.

The V and J genes are TRBV5-4 and TRBJ2-3; perhaps TRBD2 as D (6 bases). Between the trimmed V and J ends, which lost 0 bases and 4 bases, there was a span of 12 bases. There are 15 residues in the CDR3. CDR1 SGHNT and CDR2 YYREEE come from the germline V gene (reference sequence). The CDR3 here is CASSLVAGRPDTQYF. CDR3 sequence (DNA): TGTGCCAGCAGCTTGGTGGCGGGAAGACCAGATACGCAGTATTTT.

This clonotype was seen once. The chain joins TRBV4-1 to TRBJ2-7; D possibly uses TRBD1 or TRBD2 (5 bases each). V dropped 3 bases and J dropped 2 bases, with 17 bases sitting between them. Germline-derived CDR1 and CDR2 are MGHRA and YSYEKL. The CDR3 is 16 amino acids. CDR3 amino acids: CASSQMVSGTAYEQYF. The CDR3 coding sequence is TGCGCCAGCAGCCAGATGGTTTCCGGGACGGCCTACGAGCAGTACTTC.

Comments on this clonotype: The junction departs from the called germline gene at one end, perhaps through a read error. The rearrangement uses TRBV14 and TRBJ2-7; D might be TRBD1 (6 bases). There are 15 residues in the CDR3. The germline V gene encodes CDR1 SGHDN and CDR2 FVKESK. CDR3 region: CAISQEPGDTYEQYF. The DNA for the CDR3 is TGTGCCATCAGCCAAGAACCCGGGGACACCTACGAGCAGTACTTC.

This rearrangement joins TRBV19 to TRBJ1-1, with D hard to call. CDR3 length: 13 residues. Trimming removed 5 bases from V and 4 bases from J, with 11 bases in between. Germline V CDR1 and CDR2: LNHDA, SQIVND (reference sequence). The CDR3 DNA is TGTGCCAGTAGTTTTTCAGGTGGCACTGAAGCTTTCTTT. Its protein product is CASSFSGGTEAFF.

The table lists this clonotype with a count of one. V usage is TRBV3-1 and J usage is TRBJ1-2; D gene uncertain. V was clipped by 4 bases and J by 2 bases, with 17 bases between them. CDR3 length equals 16 residues. From germline, CDR1 is LGHDT and CDR2 YNNKEL (reference sequence). CDR3: CASSRRAQVANYGYTF. CDR3 DNA sequence: TGTGCCAGCAGCCGAAGGGCCCAGGTAGCAAACTATGGCTACACCTTC.

In this sample, this clonotype turned up a few times. The CDR3 DNA is TGCGCCAGCAGCTCCGGGACAGGGGCAGAGTGGCAGTACTTC. Residues: CASSSGTGAEWQYF. This chain uses TRBV5-1 with TRBJ2-7, with 10 positions matching TRBD1. The germline V gene has CDR1 SGHRS and CDR2 YFSETQ. The CDR3 is made up of 14 amino acids. The ends lost 3 bases at V and 9 bases at J; junction bases unmatched: 9.

J is TRBJ2-7 and V is TRBV6-1, with 7 bases lining up with TRBD1. The V gene's germline CDR1 is MNHNS and CDR2 SASEGT. The CDR3 is 16 residues long. Trimming at V came to 8 bases and at J to 2 bases, leaving 15 bases not matched to a gene. In DNA, the CDR3 is TGTGCCAGCCGGGGTCCCGACAGGGCTTATGCCTACGAGCAGTACTTC. This gives the protein CASRGPDRAYAYEQYF.